These 8 T cell receptor beta chains share one sample of origin, sequenced in a study of blood T cell repertoires in COVID-19. Clones were read by immunoSEQ multiplex PCR, and TCRdb kept only the in-frame ones, dropping some. This sample has 450,000 to 500,000 clones; approximately 83% occur once, and the top ten carry 3% to 4%. Sequenced input: peripheral blood. The origin of the receptors is a human donor in a cohort sampled during active COVID-19.

This chain connects TRBV18 to TRBJ1-5, with TRBD1 identical over 7 bases. The CDR3 is made up of 15 amino acids. V lost 4 bases to trimming and J lost 2 bases; unmatched junction nucleotides: 5. The V gene's germline CDR1 is KGHSH and CDR2 LQKENI. CDR3 amino acids: CASSLLTGGNQPQHF. The CDR3 DNA reads TGTGCCAGCTCACTCCTTACAGGGGGCAATCAGCCCCAGCATTTT.

The rearrangement links TRBV19 to TRBJ1-2, with a weak D call TRBD1 (6 bases). Germline CDR1 LNHDA, CDR2 SQIVND (reference sequence). V was shortened by 7 bases and J by 5 bases, with 23 bases between the two germline ends. The CDR3 has 16 residues. The CDR3 is CASIQGGSPQTYGYTF. The DNA for the CDR3 is TGTGCCAGTATTCAAGGGGGTTCTCCCCAAACTTATGGCTACACCTTC. The full variable domain, its missing parts supplied by reference TRBV19 and TRBJ1-2, is DGGITQSPKYLFRKEGQNVTLSCEQNLNHDAMYWYRQDPGQGLRLIYYSQIVNDFQKGDIAEGYSVSREKKESFPLTVTSAQKNPTAFYLCASIQGGSPQTYGYTFGSGTRLTVV.

The rearrangement links TRBV18 to TRBJ1-1, with D perhaps matching TRBD1 (5 bases). V was cut by 1 base and J by 5 bases, with 14 bases left in between. Germline CDR1 reads KGHSH; CDR2 reads LQKENI. CDR3 size: 15 residues. This chain's CDR3 is CASSPLTRGGTEAFF. Here the CDR3 DNA reads TGTGCCAGCTCACCACTGACCCGCGGGGGAACTGAAGCTTTCTTT.

V usage is TRBV30 and J usage is TRBJ2-1; 8 bases agree with TRBD1. The CDR3 loop spans 15 amino acids. Trimming cost V 5 bases and J 7 bases; bases outside gene matches: 13. CDR1 and CDR2 from the germline V gene are GTSNPN and SVGIG (reference sequence). CDR3 loop: CAWRRTGQSRNEQFF. Written as DNA, the CDR3 is TGTGCCTGGCGAAGGACAGGGCAAAGTCGAAATGAGCAGTTCTTC. The full variable domain, completed using reference TRBV30 and TRBJ2-1, is SQTIHQWPATLVQPVGSPLSLECTVEGTSNPNLYWYRQAAGRGLQLLFYSVGIGQISSEVPQNLSASRPQDRQFILSSKKLLLSDSGFYLCAWRRTGQSRNEQFFGPGTRLTVL.

J is TRBJ1-6 and V is TRBV6-5; 8 nucleotides agree with TRBD1. V lost 8 bases to trimming and J lost 7 bases; unmatched junction nucleotides: 7. The CDR3 is 14 residues long. The germline CDR1 and CDR2 sequences are MNHEY and SVGAGI. The CDR3 DNA is TGTGCCAGCTCCCGGGACAGGTTAAATTCACCCCTCCACTTT. This encodes CASSRDRLNSPLHF.

The chain is built from TRBV5-5 and TRBJ1-2; the D gene is possibly TRBD1 (5 bases). Trimming took 2 bases from V and 4 from J, leaving 9 bases between them. The CDR3 sequence is 13 residues long. CDR1 SGHKS and CDR2 YYEKEE come from the germline V gene (reference sequence). CDR3 DNA: TGTGCCAGCAGCTTAGGGGAATTCTATGGCTACACCTTC. This translates into CASSLGEFYGYTF.

This clone was seen just once. This chain connects TRBV9 to TRBJ2-5; 13 positions match TRBD2. The CDR3 consists of 16 residues. Germline values: CDR1 SGDLS, CDR2 YYNGEE. Germline trimming cut 3 bases from V and 5 bases from J; bases unmatched to any gene: 7. The chain's CDR3 is CASSGGTSGILETQYF. CDR3 DNA: TGTGCCAGCAGCGGCGGGACTAGCGGGATCTTGGAGACCCAGTACTTC.

This chain joins TRBV27 and TRBJ2-7; 7 bases are a match to TRBD1. The CDR3 contains 14 residues. V was clipped by 0 bases and J by 5 bases; unmatched bases: 4. The germline V gene encodes CDR1 MNHEY and CDR2 SMNVEV (reference sequence). CDR3 residues: CASSLSRGPHEQYF. For the CDR3, the DNA is TGTGCCAGCAGTTTATCGAGGGGGCCCCACGAGCAGTACTTC.